What follows describes a single TCR beta chain. The data were obtained in a study of blood T cell repertoires in COVID-19. Study-level background: Researchers got acute and convalescent COVID-19 samples from the United States, Italy and Spain. PBMCs, B-cell-depleted T cells, or T cells were the source of the cDNA or gDNA that made up the material.

Under the authors' procedure: The authors estimated nucleated cell counts from reference gene primer amplification. Some clones are missing from TCRdb's copy, which holds only in-frame ones; the method was immunoSEQ multiplex PCR. That table furnishes V, J and clone size, whereas the DNA furnished D and trimming. The sample yields 59,000 or so clones, 82% seen once. The sequence was collected from a human donor in a cohort sampled during active COVID-19. Source material: peripheral blood.

CDR3 residues: CASSLDILPRQGSYGYTF. The CDR3 DNA reads as TGCGCCAGCAGCTTGGATATACTCCCGAGACAGGGGTCCTATGGCTACACCTTC. The rearrangement links TRBV5-1 to TRBJ1-2; 8 bases are a match to TRBD1. Trimming removed 0 bases from V and 4 bases from J; junction bases left unmatched: 14. The CDR3 spans 18 residues. Germline assignment: CDR1 SGHRS and CDR2 YFSETQ.